This T cell receptor beta chain originates from a study of Ad26.COV2.S vaccination and SARS-CoV-2 variants. Study observations and caveats: Vaccine recipients and placebo recipients showed similar non-spike TCR breadth. From the TCR breadth and depth analyses, total T cell responses may have been underestimated. Vaccine recipients posted higher spike-specific TCR breadth than their placebo counterparts.

Using immunoSEQ multiplex PCR, the repertoire was profiled, and TCRdb retains in-frame clones only, with some absent. The sample yields about 350,000 clones, just over 90% seen once. The CDR3 sequence is 12 residues long. V trimming: 4 bases; J trimming: 6 bases; junction bases outside the gene matches: 2. Germline V gives CDR1 SGHDT, CDR2 YYEEEE. In the case of this clone: Its target is unknown.

This clonotype originated in a human donor who had recovered from COVID-19. The genes are TRBV5-6 and TRBJ2-7; 9 bases are a match to TRBD2. Material: peripheral blood, obtained after recovery from COVID-19. DNA of the CDR3: TGTGCCAGCAGCCGCGGGGGGGGCGAGCAGTACTTC. Translated, it gives CASSRGGGEQYF.